This paragraph reports one TCR beta chain. The antigen is undetermined. These data come from a study of shared clonotypes between healthy human individuals. Overall study context: The cohort comprised two women and three men. Their ages spanned 18 to 49 years. Study observations and caveats: Incompleteness in sorted-subset sequencing, despite large depth, was shown by rarefaction.

The trim removed 5 bases at V and 6 bases at J, leaving 13 bases unmatched. CDR1 and CDR2 (germline): SEHNR, FQNEAQ (reference sequence). There are 19 residues in the CDR3. Produced via immunoSEQ multiplex PCR; TCRdb's table is partial and in-frame only. The table shows roughly 1,600,000 clones, with around 98.5% occurring only once. Sample: naive CD4+ T cells sorted from blood. Subset: CD45RA+ positively selected. This chain connects TRBV7-9 to TRBJ2-1; 16 bases map to TRBD2. This receptor was identified in a man younger than 45 in good health. The CDR3 reads CASSPPGLAGGPRLNEQFF. CDR3 nucleotide sequence: TGTGCCAGCAGCCCACCGGGACTAGCGGGAGGGCCGCGTCTCAATGAGCAGTTCTTC.